These 18 T cell receptor beta chains originate from one sample sequenced in a study of OX40 agonist ivuxolimab in advanced cancers. Assay used: immunoSEQ multiplex PCR; TCRdb lists only in-frame clones, some missing. The table has 11,000 to 15,000 clones, 70% to 80% seen once; the top ten hold 30% to 40%. The sample consisted of CD4+ or CD8+ T cells sorted from blood, taken in a trial of the OX40 agonist ivuxolimab. Receptors originate from an adult with an advanced solid tumor such as melanoma, head and neck, liver or kidney cancer.

The V and J genes are TRBV15 and TRBJ2-3; D is perhaps TRBD2 (6 bases). V was cut by 5 bases and J by 6 bases, with 18 bases left in between. The CDR3 extends over 15 amino acids. CDR1 is LNHNV, CDR2 YYDKDF, per germline (reference sequence). The DNA for the CDR3 is TGTGCCACCAGCGGGCCGGGACTCAAACCGGATACGCAGTATTTT. Residues: CATSGPGLKPDTQYF.

The chain combines TRBV9 with TRBJ1-2; 9 nucleotides line up with TRBD1. Trimming at V came to 4 bases and at J to 6 bases, leaving 7 bases not matched to a gene. CDR3 length: 14 residues. Germline CDR1 and CDR2: SGDLS and YYNGEE. The CDR3 DNA reads as TGTGCCAGCAGCACTCGGACAGGGGTGGATGGCTACACCTTC. Amino acids: CASSTRTGVDGYTF. Filled out from reference TRBV9 and TRBJ1-2, the complete variable domain reads DSGVTQTPKHLITATGQRVTLRCSPRSGDLSVYWYQQSLDQGLQFLIQYYNGEERAKGNILERFSAQQFPDLHSELNLSSLELGDSALYFCASSTRTGVDGYTFGSGTRLTVV.

The chain employs TRBV9 and TRBJ2-7, with D hard to call. The CDR3 has 15 residues. Between the trimmed V and J ends, which lost 0 bases and 5 bases, there was a span of 15 bases. The germline gives CDR1 SGDLS, CDR2 YYNGEE. The CDR3 DNA follows: TGTGCCAGCAGCGTAGCCGGCCAGGAGAAGGACGAGCAGTACTTC. Translation gives CASSVAGQEKDEQYF.

The chain couples TRBV7-2 to TRBJ1-1, with D perhaps matching TRBD1 (6 bases). Germline V gene data show CDR1 as SGHTA and CDR2 as FQGNSA. The CDR3 sequence is 15 residues long. Trimming took off 3 bases at V and 3 bases at J, with 14 bases between the two ends. In DNA form, the CDR3 reads TGTGCCAGCAGCTTCTCTCCGGGACAAGACACTGAAGCTTTCTTT. Translating it yields CASSFSPGQDTEAFF.

A single count supports this clone. V usage is TRBV4-1 and J usage is TRBJ2-7, with 7 bases lining up with TRBD1. V lost 0 bases to trimming and J lost 0 bases; unmatched junction nucleotides: 2. This CDR3 comprises 15 residues. Germline lookup yields CDR1 MGHRA and CDR2 YSYEKL. This CDR3 reads CASSQDWDSSYEQYF. CDR3 in DNA: TGCGCCAGCAGCCAAGACTGGGACAGCTCCTACGAGCAGTACTTC.

This chain connects TRBV5-6 to TRBJ2-5; D is possibly TRBD2 (6 bases). Germline V CDR1 and CDR2: SGHDT, YYEEEE. The CDR3 consists of 16 residues. Between the trimmed V and J ends, which lost 2 bases and 1 base, there was a span of 15 bases. The CDR3 here is CASSLFRGTFQETQYF. The CDR3 DNA follows: TGTGCCAGCAGCTTATTTCGGGGGACTTTCCAAGAGACCCAGTACTTC.

By frequency in the sample, this clone is medium-sized. CDR3 DNA: TGTGCCAGCAGCTTAGACGGGGCAAGTGCCCGGAATGAGCAGTTCTTC. This gives the protein CASSLDGASARNEQFF. The chain combines TRBV7-9 with TRBJ2-1, with D perhaps being TRBD1 or TRBD2 (5 bases each). Per germline, CDR1 SEHNR and CDR2 FQNEAQ (reference sequence). Trimming shortened V by 1 base and J by 7 bases, and 17 bases separated the two germline ends. CDR3 length equals 16 residues.

The V call is TRBV28, the J call TRBJ1-1; D is undetermined. CDR3 length: 11 residues. Between the trimmed V and J ends, which lost 5 bases and 11 bases, there was a span of 12 bases. Germline values: CDR1 MDHEN, CDR2 SYDVKM. Here the CDR3 DNA reads TGTGCCAGCAGTCCAAACCGAGTGGCTTTCTTT. Its protein is CASSPNRVAFF. Based on the CDR3 plus reference TRBV28 and TRBJ1-1, the full variable domain is DVKVTQSSRYLVKRTGEKVFLECVQDMDHENMFWYRQDPGLGLRLIYFSYDVKMKEKGDIPEGYSVSREKKERFSLILESASTNQTSMYLCASSPNRVAFFGQGTRLTVV.

The V gene is TRBV7-9, the J gene TRBJ2-1; D is uncertain. V lost 4 bases and J lost 1, with 11 bases in between. The CDR3 is 15 amino acids. Germline assignment: CDR1 SEHNR and CDR2 FQNEAQ (reference sequence). The CDR3 DNA reads as TGTGCCAGCAGCTCTAGGAGTTCGTCCTACAATGAGCAGTTCTTC. Protein sequence: CASSSRSSSYNEQFF. Supplemented by reference TRBV7-9 and TRBJ2-1, the full variable domain reads DTGVSQNPRHKITKRGQNVTFRCDPISEHNRLYWYRQTLGQGPEFLTYFQNEAQLEKSRLLSDRFSAERPKGSFSTLEIQRTEQGDSAMYLCASSSRSSSYNEQFFGPGTRLTVL.

The rearrangement joins TRBV27 to TRBJ2-1, with unresolved D. The germline gives CDR1 MNHEY, CDR2 SMNVEV (reference sequence). The ends were cut back, 2 bases at V and 8 bases at J, with 16 bases in the middle. This CDR3 is 15 amino acids long. The CDR3 spells CASSLGSTLLYEQFF. In DNA, the CDR3 is TGTGCCAGCAGTTTAGGCAGTACCCTTTTGTATGAGCAGTTCTTC.

V gene TRBV27 combines with J gene TRBJ2-7; D tentatively reads TRBD1 or TRBD2 (5 bases each). CDR1 and CDR2 from the germline V gene are MNHEY and SMNVEV (reference sequence). This CDR3 has 16 residues. V was pared by 3 bases and J by 6 bases, with 21 bases between. DNA of the CDR3: TGTGCCAGCAGTTTGCTCCTCGGGACCCGTCTGGGCGAGCAGTACTTC. Its protein is CASSLLLGTRLGEQYF.

The chain uses TRBV7-8 and TRBJ2-7; D is unresolved. The germline V gene has CDR1 SGHVS and CDR2 FQNEAQ. The CDR3 runs to 13 residues. Trimming took 5 bases from V and 0 from J, leaving 8 bases between them. The CDR3 nucleotides are TGTGCCAGCAGCCCCTGGAGCTCCTACGAGCAGTACTTC. The encoded protein is CASSPWSSYEQYF. The full variable domain, with the rest looked up from reference TRBV7-8 and TRBJ2-7, is GAGVSQSPRYKVAKRGQDVALRCDPISGHVSLFWYQQALGQGPEFLTYFQNEAQLDKSGLPSDRFFAERPEGSVSTLKIQRTQQEDSAVYLCASSPWSSYEQYFGPGTRLTVT.

The chain combines TRBV9 with TRBJ2-7; D is possibly TRBD1 (6 bases). Between the trimmed V and J ends, which lost 3 bases and 2 bases, there was a span of 12 bases. Germline V gene lookup returns CDR1 SGDLS and CDR2 YYNGEE. The CDR3 sequence is 14 residues long. The CDR3 coding sequence is TGTGCCAGCAGCGCGTGGGACACCGCCTACGAGCAGTACTTC. Translated, it gives CASSAWDTAYEQYF. Together with reference TRBV9 and TRBJ2-7, the CDR3 gives the full variable domain: DSGVTQTPKHLITATGQRVTLRCSPRSGDLSVYWYQQSLDQGLQFLIQYYNGEERAKGNILERFSAQQFPDLHSELNLSSLELGDSALYFCASSAWDTAYEQYFGPGTRLTVT.

This chain links TRBV4-1 with TRBJ2-1; no reliable D call. CDR1 MGHRA and CDR2 YSYEKL come from the germline V gene. The CDR3 runs to 16 residues. Trimming pared 3 bases from V and 0 bases from J, leaving 12 bases between. The CDR3 region is CASSQNARSSYNEQFF. The CDR3 region has the DNA TGCGCCAGCAGCCAGAACGCTAGGAGCTCCTACAATGAGCAGTTCTTC.

The genes are TRBV5-6 and TRBJ2-5, with a tentative D call TRBD1 (7 bases). The J call is in doubt because the DNA end fits TRBJ2-7 better. CDR3 length: 14 residues. Germline-derived CDR1 and CDR2 are SGHDT and YYEEEE. CDR3 sequence: CASSLAGGGAEQYF. The CDR3 DNA sequence: TGTGCCAGCAGCTTGGCTGGAGGGGGCGCCGAGCAGTACTTC.

This clone was recorded a few times. This chain joins TRBV7-9 and TRBJ2-7; D perhaps matches TRBD1 (6 bases). Between the trimmed V and J ends, which lost 5 bases and 4 bases, there was a span of 15 bases. Germline V CDR1 and CDR2: SEHNR, FQNEAQ (reference sequence). The CDR3 has 14 amino acids. In DNA form, the CDR3 reads TGTGCCAGCAGCGGCCGGGACACCGATTACGAGCAGTACTTC. It codes for CASSGRDTDYEQYF.

The CDR3 DNA reads as TGCGCCAGCAGCTTATCGAGCCTTCACGAGCAGTACTTC. Its translation is CASSLSSLHEQYF. The chain combines TRBV5-1 with TRBJ2-5; D remains unclear. With the DNA end fitting TRBJ2-7 better, the J assignment may be wrong. Germline V CDR1 and CDR2: SGHRS, YFSETQ. This CDR3 spans 13 amino acids.

The rearrangement uses TRBV2 and TRBJ2-1; no definite D call. Germline CDR1 reads SNHLY; CDR2 reads FYNNEI. V lost 3 bases and J 0 bases, leaving 6 bases between the germline ends. The CDR3 consists of 14 residues. The CDR3 protein is CASSDASSYNEQFF. CDR3 nucleotide sequence: TGTGCCAGCAGTGACGCCAGCTCCTACAATGAGCAGTTCTTC.